Presented here are 9 T cell receptor beta chains from one specimen sequenced in a study of cytomegalovirus exposure and HLA in healthy donors. PCR amplification relied on 60 Vbeta primers (plus 13 Jbeta primers). Clones were read by immunoSEQ multiplex PCR, and TCRdb kept only the in-frame ones, dropping some. The sample has 150,000 to 200,000 clones, 82% seen once; the top ten hold 0.96%. Material for sequencing was PBMCs. The receptor set was obtained from a girl under 10 years old in good health and CMV-seropositive.

V gene TRBV7-9 combines with J gene TRBJ1-5; D gene unclear. From germline, CDR1 is SEHNR and CDR2 FQNEAQ (reference sequence). The CDR3 has 14 amino acids. The V end lost 5 bases, the J end lost 2 bases, and 10 bases lay between the germline ends. CDR3 amino acids: CASSRGSGNQPQHF. CDR3 sequence (DNA): TGTGCCAGCAGCCGAGGGAGTGGCAATCAGCCCCAGCATTTT.

V is TRBV19 and J is TRBJ2-4; TRBD1 matches at 7 bases. The CDR3 consists of 14 residues. CDR1 LNHDA and CDR2 SQIVND come from the germline V gene (reference sequence). Trimming removed 9 bases from V and 2 bases from J; junction bases left unmatched: 7. In nucleotides, the CDR3 is TGTGCCAGCCGACCGGGACAGTCCAAAAACATTCAGTACTTC. It codes for CASRPGQSKNIQYF.

In DNA form, the CDR3 reads TGTGCCAGCAGTTTTTTACCGGGGAACTATGGCTACACCTTC. Translating gives CASSFLPGNYGYTF. This rearrangement joins TRBV28 to TRBJ1-2; D gene ambiguous. The CDR3 consists of 14 residues. Germline CDR1 reads MDHEN; CDR2 reads SYDVKM. V was trimmed by 3 bases and J by 2 bases, leaving 10 bases between them.

This clone was counted a single time. The chain employs TRBV4-1 and TRBJ2-7; D not resolved. V was shortened by 0 bases and J by 1 base, with 4 bases between the two germline ends. The CDR3 sequence is 13 residues long. Germline V gives CDR1 MGHRA, CDR2 YSYEKL. The DNA for the CDR3 is TGCGCCAGCAGCCAAGAGAGGTCCTACGAGCAGTACTTC. The encoded protein is CASSQERSYEQYF.

This clone was counted only a few times. The germline gene is not matched at one end of the junction; a read error may be the cause. DNA for the CDR3: TGTGCCAGCAGCGTAACTAGCGGGAACTACAATGAGCAGTTCTTC. It yields the protein CASSVTSGNYNEQFF. The V gene is TRBV7-3, the J gene TRBJ2-1; 10 bases agree with TRBD2. Germline assignment: CDR1 SGHTA and CDR2 FQGTGA. This CDR3 has 15 residues.

V usage is TRBV7-9 and J usage is TRBJ2-5, with a tentative D call TRBD2 (6 bases). This CDR3 is 14 amino acids long. Trimming shortened V by 2 bases and J by 5 bases, and 12 bases separated the two germline ends. The germline gives CDR1 SEHNR, CDR2 FQNEAQ (reference sequence). CDR3 nucleotides: TGTGCCAGCAGCTTACTCTCGGGAGCCGAGACCCAGTACTTC. This sequence encodes CASSLLSGAETQYF.

The V gene is TRBV30, the J gene TRBJ2-2, with D tentatively TRBD2 (5 bases). Trimming took off 5 bases at V and 0 bases at J, with 13 bases between the two ends. CDR3 length equals 15 residues. The germline gives CDR1 GTSNPN, CDR2 SVGIG (reference sequence). CDR3 residues: CAWRGSTTNTGELFF. CDR3 sequence (DNA): TGTGCCTGGCGAGGGAGCACCACGAACACCGGGGAGCTGTTTTTT.

V usage is TRBV6-5 and J usage is TRBJ2-1; D perhaps matches TRBD2 (5 bases). Looked up from germline, CDR1 is MNHEY and CDR2 is SVGAGI. The V end lost 1 base, the J end lost 5 bases, and 6 bases lay between the germline ends. CDR3 size: 13 residues. The CDR3 loop reads CASSYLRDNEQFF. The CDR3 DNA follows: TGTGCCAGCAGTTACTTGAGGGACAATGAGCAGTTCTTC.

This clone was seen more than once but under ten times. V usage is TRBV15 and J usage is TRBJ2-5; 8 positions agree with TRBD1. The CDR3 spans 14 residues. V shed 4 bases, J shed 4 bases, and the junction held 5 bases outside the gene matches. The V gene's germline CDR1 is LNHNV and CDR2 YYDKDF (reference sequence). CDR3 protein: CATSKLTGAETQYF. The DNA for the CDR3 is TGTGCCACCAGCAAGCTGACAGGGGCAGAGACCCAGTACTTC. Using reference TRBV15 and TRBJ2-5 for the parts outside the CDR3, the full variable domain is DAMVIQNPRYQVTQFGKPVTLSCSQTLNHNVMYWYQQKSSQAPKLLFHYYDKDFNNEADTPDNFQSRRPNTSFCFLDIRSPGLGDTAMYLCATSKLTGAETQYFGPGTRLLVL.